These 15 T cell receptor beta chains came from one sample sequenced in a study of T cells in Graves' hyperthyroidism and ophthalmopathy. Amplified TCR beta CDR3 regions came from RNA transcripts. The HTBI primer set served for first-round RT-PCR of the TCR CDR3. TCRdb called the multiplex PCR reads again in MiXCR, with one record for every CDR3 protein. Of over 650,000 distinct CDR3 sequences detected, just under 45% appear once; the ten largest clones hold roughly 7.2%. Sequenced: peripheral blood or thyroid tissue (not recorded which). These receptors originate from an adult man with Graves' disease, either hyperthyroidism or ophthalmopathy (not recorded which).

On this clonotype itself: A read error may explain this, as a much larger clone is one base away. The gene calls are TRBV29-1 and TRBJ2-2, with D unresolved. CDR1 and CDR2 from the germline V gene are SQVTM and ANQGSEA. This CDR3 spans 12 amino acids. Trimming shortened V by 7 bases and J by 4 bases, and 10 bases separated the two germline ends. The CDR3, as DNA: TGCAGCGGACATGGTTCCACCGGGGAGCTGTTTTTT. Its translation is CSGHGSTGELFF.

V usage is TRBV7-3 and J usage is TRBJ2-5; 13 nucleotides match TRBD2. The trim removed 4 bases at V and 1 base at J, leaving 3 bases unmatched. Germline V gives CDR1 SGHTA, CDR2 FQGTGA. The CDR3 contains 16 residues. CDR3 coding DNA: TGTGCCAGCAGCTCCGGACTAGCGGGGGTCCAAGAGACCCAGTACTTC. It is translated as CASSSGLAGVQETQYF.

The CDR3 spells CSVEGRGQMGYSGANVLTF. The CDR3 region has the DNA TGCAGCGTTGAAGGGAGGGGACAGATGGGATACTCTGGGGCCAACGTCCTGACTTTC. The gene calls are TRBV29-1 and TRBJ2-6; D is possibly TRBD1 (7 bases). Looked up from germline, CDR1 is SQVTM and CDR2 is ANQGSEA. There are 19 residues in the CDR3. Trimming stripped 1 base from V and 0 bases from J, with 19 bases between.

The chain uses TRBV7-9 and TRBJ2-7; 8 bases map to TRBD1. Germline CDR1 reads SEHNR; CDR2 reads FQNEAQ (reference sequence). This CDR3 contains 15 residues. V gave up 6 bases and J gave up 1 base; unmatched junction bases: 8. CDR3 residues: CASSFRTGPSYEQYF. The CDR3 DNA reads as TGTGCCAGCAGTTTCAGGACAGGGCCGTCCTACGAGCAGTACTTC.

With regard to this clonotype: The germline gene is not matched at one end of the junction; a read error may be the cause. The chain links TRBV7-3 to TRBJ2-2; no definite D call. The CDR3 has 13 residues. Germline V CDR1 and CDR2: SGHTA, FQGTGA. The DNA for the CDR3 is TGCGCCAGCAGCCAAGAGTGGACCGGGGAGCTGTTTTTT. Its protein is CASSQEWTGELFF.

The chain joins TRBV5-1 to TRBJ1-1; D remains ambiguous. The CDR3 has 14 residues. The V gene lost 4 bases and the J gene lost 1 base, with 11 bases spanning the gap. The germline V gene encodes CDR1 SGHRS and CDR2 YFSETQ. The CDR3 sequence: CASSPRRENTEAFF. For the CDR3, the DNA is TGCGCCAGCAGCCCGCGCCGGGAGAACACTGAAGCTTTCTTT. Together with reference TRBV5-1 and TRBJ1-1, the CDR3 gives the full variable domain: KAGVTQTPRYLIKTRGQQVTLSCSPISGHRSVSWYQQTPGQGLQFLFEYFSETQRNKGNFPGRFSGRQFSNSRSEMNVSTLELGDSALYLCASSPRRENTEAFFGQGTRLTVV.

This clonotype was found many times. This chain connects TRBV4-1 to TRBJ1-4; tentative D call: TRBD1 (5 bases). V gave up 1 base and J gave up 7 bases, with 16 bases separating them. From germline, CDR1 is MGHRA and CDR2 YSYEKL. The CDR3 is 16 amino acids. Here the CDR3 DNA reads TGCGCCAGCAGCCAAGGGGGGACGGTGGCTACTGAAAAACTGTTTTTT. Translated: CASSQGGTVATEKLFF.

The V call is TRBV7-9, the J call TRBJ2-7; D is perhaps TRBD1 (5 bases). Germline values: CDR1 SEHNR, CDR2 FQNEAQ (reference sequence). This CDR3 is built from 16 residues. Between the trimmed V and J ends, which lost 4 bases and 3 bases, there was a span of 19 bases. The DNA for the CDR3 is TGTGCCAGCAGCTCCTCGGGCCAGGGAAGCCTCTACGAGCAGTACTTC. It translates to CASSSSGQGSLYEQYF.

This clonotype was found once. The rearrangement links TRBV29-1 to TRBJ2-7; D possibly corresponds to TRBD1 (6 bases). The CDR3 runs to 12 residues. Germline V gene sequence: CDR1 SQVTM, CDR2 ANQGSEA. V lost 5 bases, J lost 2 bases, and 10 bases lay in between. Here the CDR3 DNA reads TGCAGCGTTTCCGGGACAACCTACGAGCAGTACTTC. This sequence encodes CSVSGTTYEQYF.

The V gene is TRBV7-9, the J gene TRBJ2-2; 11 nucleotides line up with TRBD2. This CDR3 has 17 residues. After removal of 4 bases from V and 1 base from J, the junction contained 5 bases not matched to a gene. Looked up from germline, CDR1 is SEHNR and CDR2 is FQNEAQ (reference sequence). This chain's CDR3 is CASSSSGTSGNTGELFF. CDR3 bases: TGTGCCAGCAGCTCGTCCGGGACTAGCGGGAACACCGGGGAGCTGTTTTTT.

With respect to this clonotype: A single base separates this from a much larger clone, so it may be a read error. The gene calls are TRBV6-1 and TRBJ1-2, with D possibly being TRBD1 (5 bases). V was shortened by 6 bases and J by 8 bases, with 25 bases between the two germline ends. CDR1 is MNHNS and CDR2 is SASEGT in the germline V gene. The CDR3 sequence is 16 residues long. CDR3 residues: CASSSHGGFGGDGYTF. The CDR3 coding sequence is TGTGCCAGCAGCTCCCATGGTGGGTTTGGGGGAGACGGCTACACCTTC.

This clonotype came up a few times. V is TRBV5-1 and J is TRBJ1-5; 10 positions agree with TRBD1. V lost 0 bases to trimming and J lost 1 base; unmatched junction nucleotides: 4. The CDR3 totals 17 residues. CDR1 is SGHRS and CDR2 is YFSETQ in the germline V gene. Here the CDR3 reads CASSLVPGQGSNQPQHF. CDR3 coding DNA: TGCGCCAGCAGCTTGGTTCCGGGACAGGGGAGCAATCAGCCCCAGCATTTT.

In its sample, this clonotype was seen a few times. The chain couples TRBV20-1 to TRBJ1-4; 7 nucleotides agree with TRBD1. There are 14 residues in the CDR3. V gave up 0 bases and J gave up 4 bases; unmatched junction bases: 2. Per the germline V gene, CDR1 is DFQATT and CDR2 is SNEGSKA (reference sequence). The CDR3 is CSARDGQDNEKLFF. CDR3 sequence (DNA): TGCAGTGCTAGAGACGGACAGGATAATGAAAAACTGTTTTTT.

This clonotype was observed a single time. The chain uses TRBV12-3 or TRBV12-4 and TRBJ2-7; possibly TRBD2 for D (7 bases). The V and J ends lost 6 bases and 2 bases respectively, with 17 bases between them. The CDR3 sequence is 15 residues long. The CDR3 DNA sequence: TGTGCCAGCAGCCCAGGGAGGGGGTTTCCCTACGAGCAGTACTTC. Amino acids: CASSPGRGFPYEQYF.

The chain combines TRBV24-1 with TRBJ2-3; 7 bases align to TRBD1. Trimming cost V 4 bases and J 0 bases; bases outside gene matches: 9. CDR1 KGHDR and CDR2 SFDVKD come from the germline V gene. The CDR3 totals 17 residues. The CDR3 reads CATSDPGQAASTDTQYF. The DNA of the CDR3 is TGTGCCACCAGTGACCCTGGACAGGCGGCTAGCACAGATACGCAGTATTTT.